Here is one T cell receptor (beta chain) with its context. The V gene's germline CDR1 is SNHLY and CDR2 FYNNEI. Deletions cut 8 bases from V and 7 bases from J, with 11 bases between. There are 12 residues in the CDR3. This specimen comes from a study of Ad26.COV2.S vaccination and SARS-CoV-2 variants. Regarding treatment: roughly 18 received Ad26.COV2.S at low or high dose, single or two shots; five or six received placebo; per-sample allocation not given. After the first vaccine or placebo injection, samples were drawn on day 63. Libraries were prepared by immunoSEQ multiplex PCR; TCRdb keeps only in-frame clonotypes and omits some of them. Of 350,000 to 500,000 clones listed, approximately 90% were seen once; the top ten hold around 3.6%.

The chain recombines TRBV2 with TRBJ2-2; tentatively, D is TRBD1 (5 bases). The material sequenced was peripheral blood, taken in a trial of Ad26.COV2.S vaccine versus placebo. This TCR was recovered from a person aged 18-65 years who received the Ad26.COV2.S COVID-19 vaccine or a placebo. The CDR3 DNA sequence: TGTGCCAGCCCTACCCAGGGCGGGGAGCTGTTTTTT. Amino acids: CASPTQGGELFF. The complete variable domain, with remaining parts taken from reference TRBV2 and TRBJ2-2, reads EPEVTQTPSHQVTQMGQEVILRCVPISNHLYFYWYRQILGQKVEFLVSFYNNEISEKSEIFDDQFSVERPDGSNFTLKIRSTKLEDSAMYFCASPTQGGELFFGEGSRLTVL.